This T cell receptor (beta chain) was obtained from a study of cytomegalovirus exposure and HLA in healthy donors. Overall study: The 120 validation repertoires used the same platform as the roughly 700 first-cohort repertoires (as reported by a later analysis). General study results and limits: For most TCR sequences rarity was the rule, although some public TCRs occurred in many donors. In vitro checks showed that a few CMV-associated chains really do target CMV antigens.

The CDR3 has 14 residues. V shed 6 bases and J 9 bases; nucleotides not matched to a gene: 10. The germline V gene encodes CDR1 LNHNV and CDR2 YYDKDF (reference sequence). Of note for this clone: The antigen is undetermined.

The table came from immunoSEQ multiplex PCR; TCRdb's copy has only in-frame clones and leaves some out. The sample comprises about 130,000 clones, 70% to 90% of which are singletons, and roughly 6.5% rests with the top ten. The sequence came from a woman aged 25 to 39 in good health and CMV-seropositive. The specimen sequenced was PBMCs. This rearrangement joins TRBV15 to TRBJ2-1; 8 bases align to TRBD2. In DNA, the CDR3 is TGTGCCACCAGGTTAGCGGGGAACGCGGGTGAGCAGTTCTTC. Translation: CATRLAGNAGEQFF.